A selection of T cell receptor beta chains follows, all from one sample in a study of blood T cell repertoires in COVID-19. The method was immunoSEQ multiplex PCR; TCRdb's version includes in-frame clones alone and lacks a portion of them. The sample records 130,000 or so clones, 82% being singletons. The sequenced sample consisted of peripheral blood. The source is a woman aged 70-85 years with acute or convalescent COVID-19. The CDR3 runs from the conserved cysteine through the conserved F or W. Each record gives: V gene, J gene, D gene, clone size, CDR3 DNA, CDR3 protein. D genes are given only for firm matches. The size of a clone is reported for some rows only, either as once, few or many, or as a class for expanded clones.

TRBV7-9	TRBJ1-4	-	once	TGTGCCAGCAGCTTAGGGGCAGACAAGGCAACTAATGAAAAACTGTTTTTT	CASSLGADKATNEKLFF
TRBV3-1/TRBV3-2	TRBJ2-3	-	-	TGTGCCAGCAGCCAAGGGACTACCACAGATACGCAGTATTTT	CASSQGTTTDTQYF
TRBV27	TRBJ1-2	-	-	TGTGCCAGCAGTCGGACAGAGGGCTATGGCTACACCTTC	CASSRTEGYGYTF
TRBV10-1	TRBJ1-6	-	-	TGCGCCAGCAGTGCAGGGACTGCAAATTCACCCCTCCACTTT	CASSAGTANSPLHF
TRBV5-1	TRBJ2-7	-	-	TGCGCCAGCAGCTCGGGTTTGGGGGGGGCGAACGAGCAGTACTTC	CASSSGLGGANEQYF
TRBV6-5	TRBJ1-2	-	few	TGTGCCAGCAAACCGCCCGGGACATCCGCCTATGGCTACACCTTC	CASKPPGTSAYGYTF
TRBV5-6	TRBJ1-3	-	-	TGTGCCAGCAGCTTTGGCCGAGGAAGCTCTGGAAACACCATATATTTT	CASSFGRGSSGNTIYF
TRBV10-1	TRBJ1-2	-	-	TGCGCCAGCAGTGATACAGCCGCTACCTCATCCTATGGCTACACCTTC	CASSDTAATSSYGYTF
TRBV11-1	TRBJ1-6	-	-	TGTGCCAGCACCTCAGGGGCGAGGAATTCACCCCTCCACTTT	CASTSGARNSPLHF
TRBV11-2	TRBJ1-1	-	-	TGTGCCAGCAGCTTAGGCTTAGGGGTTTCTGAAGCTTTCTTT	CASSLGLGVSEAFF
TRBV7-2	TRBJ2-3	TRBD1	once	TGTGCCAGCAGCCCGCCGACAGGGACCCTAGATACGCAGTATTTT	CASSPPTGTLDTQYF
TRBV2	TRBJ2-2	TRBD2	-	TGTGCCAGCAGTTCGACTAGCGGGGGGGCCGGGGAGCTGTTTTTT	CASSSTSGGAGELFF
TRBV19	TRBJ1-5	-	-	TGTGCCAGTAGCCAGGACAGTACCCTTTTCTCGATCCGCAATCAGCCCCAGCATTTT	CASSQDSTLFSIRNQPQHF
TRBV19	TRBJ1-1	-	-	TGTGCCAGTAGTTTAGGGTACGGGAACACTGAAGCTTTCTTT	CASSLGYGNTEAFF